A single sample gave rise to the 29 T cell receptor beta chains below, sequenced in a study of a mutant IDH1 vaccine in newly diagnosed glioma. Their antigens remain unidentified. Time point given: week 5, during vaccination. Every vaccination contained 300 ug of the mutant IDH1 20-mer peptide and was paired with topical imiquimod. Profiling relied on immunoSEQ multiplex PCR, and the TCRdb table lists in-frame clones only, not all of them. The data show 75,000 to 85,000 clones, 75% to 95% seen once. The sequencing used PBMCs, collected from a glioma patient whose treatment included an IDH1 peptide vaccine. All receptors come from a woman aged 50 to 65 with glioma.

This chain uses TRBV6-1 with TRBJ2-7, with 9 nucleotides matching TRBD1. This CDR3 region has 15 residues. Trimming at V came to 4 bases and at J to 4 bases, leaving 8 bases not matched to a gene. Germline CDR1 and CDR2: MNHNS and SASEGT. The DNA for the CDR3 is TGTGCCAGCAGTGGAACCGGGACAGGGCCGTACGAGCAGTACTTC. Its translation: CASSGTGTGPYEQYF.

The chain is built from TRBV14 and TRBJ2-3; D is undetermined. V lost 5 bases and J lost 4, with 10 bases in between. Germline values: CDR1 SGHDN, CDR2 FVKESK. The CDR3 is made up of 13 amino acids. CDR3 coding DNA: TGTGCCAGCAGCTTCACCAGCCCAGATACGCAGTATTTT. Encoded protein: CASSFTSPDTQYF.

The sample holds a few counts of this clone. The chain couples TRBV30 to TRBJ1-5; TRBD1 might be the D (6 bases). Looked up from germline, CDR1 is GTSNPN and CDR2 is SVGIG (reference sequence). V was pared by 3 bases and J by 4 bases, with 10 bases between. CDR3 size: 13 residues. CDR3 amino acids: CAWSRQDNQPQHF. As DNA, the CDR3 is TGTGCCTGGAGCCGACAGGATAATCAGCCCCAGCATTTT.

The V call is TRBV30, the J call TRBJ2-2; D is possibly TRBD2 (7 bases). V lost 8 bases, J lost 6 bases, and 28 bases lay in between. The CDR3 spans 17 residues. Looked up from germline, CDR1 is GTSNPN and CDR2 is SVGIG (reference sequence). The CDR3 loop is CAGGGPMRGFLSGELFF. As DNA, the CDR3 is TGTGCCGGGGGGGGGCCCATGCGGGGATTTCTCTCCGGGGAGCTGTTTTTT.

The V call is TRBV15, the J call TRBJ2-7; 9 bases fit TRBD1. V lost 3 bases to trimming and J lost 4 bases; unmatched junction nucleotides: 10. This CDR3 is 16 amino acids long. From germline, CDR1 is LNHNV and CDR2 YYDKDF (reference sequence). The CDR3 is CATSRLAGQGIYEQYF. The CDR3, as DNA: TGTGCCACCAGCAGGTTAGCCGGACAGGGGATTTACGAGCAGTACTTC.

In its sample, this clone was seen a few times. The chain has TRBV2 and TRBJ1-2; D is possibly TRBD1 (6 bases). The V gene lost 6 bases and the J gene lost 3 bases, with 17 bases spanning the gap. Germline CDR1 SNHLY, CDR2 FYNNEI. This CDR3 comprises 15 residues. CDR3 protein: CASRERGAGDYGYTF. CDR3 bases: TGTGCCAGCAGAGAGCGGGGGGCTGGTGACTATGGCTACACCTTC. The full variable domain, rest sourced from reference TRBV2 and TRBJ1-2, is EPEVTQTPSHQVTQMGQEVILRCVPISNHLYFYWYRQILGQKVEFLVSFYNNEISEKSEIFDDQFSVERPDGSNFTLKIRSTKLEDSAMYFCASRERGAGDYGYTFGSGTRLTVV.

CDR3 in amino acids: CASSKWGQYNEQFF. The CDR3 nucleotides read TGTGCCAGCAGTAAATGGGGACAGTACAATGAGCAGTTCTTC. The chain uses TRBV28 and TRBJ2-1; 7 nucleotides line up with TRBD1. The ends lost 5 bases at V and 4 bases at J; junction bases unmatched: 5. There are 14 residues in the CDR3. Germline lookup yields CDR1 MDHEN and CDR2 SYDVKM.

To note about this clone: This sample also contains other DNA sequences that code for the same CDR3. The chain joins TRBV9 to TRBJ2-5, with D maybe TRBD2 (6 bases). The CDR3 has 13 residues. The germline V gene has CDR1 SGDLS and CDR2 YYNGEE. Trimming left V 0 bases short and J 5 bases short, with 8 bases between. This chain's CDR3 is CASSVGGEETQYF. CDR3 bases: TGTGCCAGCAGCGTAGGGGGGGAGGAGACCCAGTACTTC.

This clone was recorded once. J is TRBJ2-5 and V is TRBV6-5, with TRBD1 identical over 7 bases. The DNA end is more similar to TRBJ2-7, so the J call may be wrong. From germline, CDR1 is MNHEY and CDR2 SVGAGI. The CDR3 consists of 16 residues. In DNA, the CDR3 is TGTGCCAGCAGTTACTGGGGGACAGACTCTCCCTACGAGCAGTACTTC. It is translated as CASSYWGTDSPYEQYF.

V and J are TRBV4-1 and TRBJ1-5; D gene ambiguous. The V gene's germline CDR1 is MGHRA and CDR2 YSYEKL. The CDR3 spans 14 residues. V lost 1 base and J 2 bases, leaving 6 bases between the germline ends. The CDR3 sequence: CASSQGSGNQPQHF. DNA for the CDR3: TGCGCCAGCAGCCAAGGGAGTGGCAATCAGCCCCAGCATTTT.

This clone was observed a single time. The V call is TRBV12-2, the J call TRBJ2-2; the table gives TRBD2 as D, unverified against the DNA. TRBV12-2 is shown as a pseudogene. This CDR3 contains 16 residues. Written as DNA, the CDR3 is TGTGCAAGTCGCTTAGGGACTAGCGGGAGTCCCGGGGAGCTGTTTTTT. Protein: CASRLGTSGSPGELFF.

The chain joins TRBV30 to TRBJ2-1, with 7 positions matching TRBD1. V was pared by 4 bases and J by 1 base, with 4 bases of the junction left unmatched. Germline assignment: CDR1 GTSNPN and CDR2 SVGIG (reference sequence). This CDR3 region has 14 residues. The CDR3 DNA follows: TGTGCCTGGAAGGAACAGGGGTCCTACAATGAGCAGTTCTTC. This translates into CAWKEQGSYNEQFF.

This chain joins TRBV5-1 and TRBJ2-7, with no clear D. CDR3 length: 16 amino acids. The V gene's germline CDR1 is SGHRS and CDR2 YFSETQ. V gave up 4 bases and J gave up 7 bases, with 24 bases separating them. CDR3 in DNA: TGCGCCAGCAGCAGAAGTATCGGACGAAGCGTGTGGGAGCAGTACTTC. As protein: CASSRSIGRSVWEQYF.

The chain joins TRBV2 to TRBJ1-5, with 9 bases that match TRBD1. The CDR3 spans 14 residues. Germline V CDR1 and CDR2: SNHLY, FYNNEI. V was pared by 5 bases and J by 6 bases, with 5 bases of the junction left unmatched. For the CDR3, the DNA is TGTGCCAGCAGTCAACAGGGGGCAGGTCAGCCCCAGCATTTT. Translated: CASSQQGAGQPQHF. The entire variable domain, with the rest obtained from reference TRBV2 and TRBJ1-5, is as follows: EPEVTQTPSHQVTQMGQEVILRCVPISNHLYFYWYRQILGQKVEFLVSFYNNEISEKSEIFDDQFSVERPDGSNFTLKIRSTKLEDSAMYFCASSQQGAGQPQHFGDGTRLSIL.

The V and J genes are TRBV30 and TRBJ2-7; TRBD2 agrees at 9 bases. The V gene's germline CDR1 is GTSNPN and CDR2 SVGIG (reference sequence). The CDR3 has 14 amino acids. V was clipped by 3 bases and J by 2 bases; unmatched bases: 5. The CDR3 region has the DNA TGTGCCTGGAGGACTAGCGGAGAGACCTACGAGCAGTACTTC. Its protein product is CAWRTSGETYEQYF.

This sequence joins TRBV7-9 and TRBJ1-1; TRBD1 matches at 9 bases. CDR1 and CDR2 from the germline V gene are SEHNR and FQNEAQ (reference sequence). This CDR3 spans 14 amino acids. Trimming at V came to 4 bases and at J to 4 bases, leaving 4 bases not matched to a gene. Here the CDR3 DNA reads TGTGCCAGCAGCTGGACGGGACAGGGCACTGAAGCTTTCTTT. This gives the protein CASSWTGQGTEAFF.

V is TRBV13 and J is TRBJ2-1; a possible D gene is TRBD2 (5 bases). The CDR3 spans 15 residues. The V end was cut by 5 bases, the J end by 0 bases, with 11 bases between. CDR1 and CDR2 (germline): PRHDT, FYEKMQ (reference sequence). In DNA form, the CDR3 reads TGTGCCAGCAGCGCCCGGGAACTCTCCTACAATGAGCAGTTCTTC. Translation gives CASSARELSYNEQFF.

The DNA for the CDR3 is TGTGCCAGCAGCTTTAGGGAACGGGGGAAAAACATTCAGTACTTC. Translating it yields CASSFRERGKNIQYF. The V gene is TRBV5-8, the J gene TRBJ2-4; a possible D gene is TRBD2 (6 bases). The CDR3 totals 15 residues. The V end lost 2 bases, the J end lost 4 bases, and 13 bases lay between the germline ends. CDR1 and CDR2 from the germline V gene are SGHTS and YDEGEE.

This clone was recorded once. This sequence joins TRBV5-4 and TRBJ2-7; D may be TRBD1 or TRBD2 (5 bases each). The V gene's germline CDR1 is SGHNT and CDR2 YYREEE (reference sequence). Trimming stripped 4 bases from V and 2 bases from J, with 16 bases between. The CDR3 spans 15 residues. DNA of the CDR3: TGTGCCAGCAGCGAGGGATGGGACCCTACCTACGAGCAGTACTTC. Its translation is CASSEGWDPTYEQYF.

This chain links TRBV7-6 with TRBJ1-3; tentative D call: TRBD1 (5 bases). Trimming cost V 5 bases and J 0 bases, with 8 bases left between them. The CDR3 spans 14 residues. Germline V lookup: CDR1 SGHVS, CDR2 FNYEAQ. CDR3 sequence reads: CASSPGSSGNTIYF. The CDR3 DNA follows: TGTGCCAGCAGCCCAGGGAGCTCTGGAAACACCATATATTTT.

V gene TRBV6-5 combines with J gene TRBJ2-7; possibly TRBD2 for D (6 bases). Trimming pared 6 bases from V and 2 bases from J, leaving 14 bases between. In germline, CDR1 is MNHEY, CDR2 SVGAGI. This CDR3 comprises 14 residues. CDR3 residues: CASSPAGPPYEQYF. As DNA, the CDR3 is TGTGCCAGCAGCCCCGCGGGACCCCCCTACGAGCAGTACTTC.

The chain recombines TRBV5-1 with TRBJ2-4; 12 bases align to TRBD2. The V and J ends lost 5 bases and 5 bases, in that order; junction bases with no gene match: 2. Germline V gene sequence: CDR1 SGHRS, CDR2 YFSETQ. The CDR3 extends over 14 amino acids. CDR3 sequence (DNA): TGCGCCAGCAGTCTAGCGGGAGGGGAAAACATTCAGTACTTC. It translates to CASSLAGGENIQYF. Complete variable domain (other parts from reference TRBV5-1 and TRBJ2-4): KAGVTQTPRYLIKTRGQQVTLSCSPISGHRSVSWYQQTPGQGLQFLFEYFSETQRNKGNFPGRFSGRQFSNSRSEMNVSTLELGDSALYLCASSLAGGENIQYFGAGTRLSVL.

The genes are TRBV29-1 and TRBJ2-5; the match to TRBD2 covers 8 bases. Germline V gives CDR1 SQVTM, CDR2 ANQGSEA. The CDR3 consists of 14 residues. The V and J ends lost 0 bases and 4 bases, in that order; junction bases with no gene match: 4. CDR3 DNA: TGCAGCGTTGAAGATCGGGGGGGTCGAGAGACCCAGTACTTC. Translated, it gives CSVEDRGGRETQYF.

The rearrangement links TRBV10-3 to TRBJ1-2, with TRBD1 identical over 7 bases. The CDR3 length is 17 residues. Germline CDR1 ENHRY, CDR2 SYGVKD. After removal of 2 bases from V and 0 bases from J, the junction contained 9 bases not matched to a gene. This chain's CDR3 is CAISEIGQVTSNYGYTF. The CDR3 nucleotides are TGTGCCATCAGTGAGATAGGACAGGTTACCTCTAACTATGGCTACACCTTC.

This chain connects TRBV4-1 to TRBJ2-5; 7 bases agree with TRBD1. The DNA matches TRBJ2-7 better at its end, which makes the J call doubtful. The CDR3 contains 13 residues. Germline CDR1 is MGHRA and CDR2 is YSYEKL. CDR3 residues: CASSHGTAYEQYF. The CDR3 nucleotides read TGCGCCAGCAGCCATGGGACAGCCTACGAGCAGTACTTC.

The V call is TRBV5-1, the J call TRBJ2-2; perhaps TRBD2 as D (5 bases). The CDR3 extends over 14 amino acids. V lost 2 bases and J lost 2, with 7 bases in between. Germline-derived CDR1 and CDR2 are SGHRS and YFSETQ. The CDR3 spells CASSFGRNTGELFF. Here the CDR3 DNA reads TGCGCCAGCAGCTTTGGGAGAAACACCGGGGAGCTGTTTTTT.

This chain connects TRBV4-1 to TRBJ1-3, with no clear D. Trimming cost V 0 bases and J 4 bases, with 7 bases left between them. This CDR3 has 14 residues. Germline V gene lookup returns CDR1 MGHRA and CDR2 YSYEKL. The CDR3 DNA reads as TGCGCCAGCAGCCAAGAAGGCGGGGGAAACACCATATATTTT. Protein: CASSQEGGGNTIYF.

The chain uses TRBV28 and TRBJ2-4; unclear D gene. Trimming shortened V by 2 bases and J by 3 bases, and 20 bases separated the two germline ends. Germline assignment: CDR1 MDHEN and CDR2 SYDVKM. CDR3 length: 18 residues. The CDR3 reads CASSLNPKAGSGKNIQYF. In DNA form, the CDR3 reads TGTGCCAGCAGTTTAAACCCTAAGGCCGGGTCGGGCAAAAACATTCAGTACTTC.

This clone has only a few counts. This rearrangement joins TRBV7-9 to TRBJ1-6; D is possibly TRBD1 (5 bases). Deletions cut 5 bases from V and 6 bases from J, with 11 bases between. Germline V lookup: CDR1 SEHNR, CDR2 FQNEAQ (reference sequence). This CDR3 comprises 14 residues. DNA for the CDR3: TGTGCCAGCAGCCGACAGAACTTTAATTCACCCCTCCACTTT. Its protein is CASSRQNFNSPLHF.